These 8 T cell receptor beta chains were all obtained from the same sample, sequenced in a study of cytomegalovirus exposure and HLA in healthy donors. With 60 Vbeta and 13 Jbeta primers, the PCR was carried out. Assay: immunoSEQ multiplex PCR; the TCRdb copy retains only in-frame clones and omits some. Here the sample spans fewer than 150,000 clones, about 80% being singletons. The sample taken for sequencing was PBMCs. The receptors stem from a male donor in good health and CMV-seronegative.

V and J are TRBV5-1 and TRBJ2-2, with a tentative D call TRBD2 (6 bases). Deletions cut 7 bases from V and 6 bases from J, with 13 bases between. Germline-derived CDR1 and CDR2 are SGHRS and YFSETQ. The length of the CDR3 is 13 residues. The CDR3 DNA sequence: TGCGCCAGCGCCGGGACTCTGCCCGGGGAGCTGTTTTTT. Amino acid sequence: CASAGTLPGELFF.

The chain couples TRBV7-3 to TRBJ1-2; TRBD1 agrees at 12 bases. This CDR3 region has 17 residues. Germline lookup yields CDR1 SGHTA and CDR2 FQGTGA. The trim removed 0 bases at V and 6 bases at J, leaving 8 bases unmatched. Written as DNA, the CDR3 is TGTGCCAGCAGCTTAACGAGAGGAGGGACAGGGGGCGATGGCTACACCTTC. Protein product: CASSLTRGGTGGDGYTF.

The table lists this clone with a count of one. The CDR3, as DNA: TGTGCCACTCGGCTGGGCGTCGGAAAGACCCAGTACTTC. Its translation is CATRLGVGKTQYF. The rearrangement uses TRBV6-6 and TRBJ2-5; D remains unclear. The CDR3 covers 13 residues. Trimming cost V 10 bases and J 6 bases, with 18 bases left between them. The germline V gene has CDR1 MNHNY and CDR2 SVGAGI (reference sequence).

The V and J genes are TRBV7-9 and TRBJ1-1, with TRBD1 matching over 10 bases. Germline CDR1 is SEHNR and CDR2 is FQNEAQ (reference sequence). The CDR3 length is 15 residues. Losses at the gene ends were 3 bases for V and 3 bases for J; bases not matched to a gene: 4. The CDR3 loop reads CASSFRDRGHTEAFF. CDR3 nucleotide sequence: TGTGCCAGCAGCTTCCGGGACAGGGGACACACTGAAGCTTTCTTT.

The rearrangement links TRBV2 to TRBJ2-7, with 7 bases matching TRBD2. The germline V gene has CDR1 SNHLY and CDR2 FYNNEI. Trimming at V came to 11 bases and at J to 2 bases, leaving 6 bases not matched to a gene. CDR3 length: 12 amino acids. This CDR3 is CAGKAGTYEQYF. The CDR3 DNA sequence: TGTGCCGGTAAAGCGGGAACCTACGAGCAGTACTTC.

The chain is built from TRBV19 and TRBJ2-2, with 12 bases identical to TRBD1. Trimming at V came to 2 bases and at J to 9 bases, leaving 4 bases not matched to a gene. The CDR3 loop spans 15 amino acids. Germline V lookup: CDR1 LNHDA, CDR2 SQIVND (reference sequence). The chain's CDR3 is CASSIWDRGPRELFF. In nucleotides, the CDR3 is TGTGCCAGTAGTATATGGGACAGGGGGCCTCGGGAGCTGTTTTTT.

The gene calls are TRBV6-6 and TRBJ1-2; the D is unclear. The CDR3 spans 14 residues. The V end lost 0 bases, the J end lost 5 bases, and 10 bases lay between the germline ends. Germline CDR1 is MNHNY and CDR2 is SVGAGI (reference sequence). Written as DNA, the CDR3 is TGTGCCAGCAGTTACTCGACCACGGGGTATGGCTACACCTTC. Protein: CASSYSTTGYGYTF.

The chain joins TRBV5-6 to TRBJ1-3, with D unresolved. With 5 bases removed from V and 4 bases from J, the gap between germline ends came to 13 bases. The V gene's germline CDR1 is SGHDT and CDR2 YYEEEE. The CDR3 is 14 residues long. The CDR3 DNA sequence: TGTGCCAGCAGTTCCCGGGTAGTCGGAAACACCATATATTTT. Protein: CASSSRVVGNTIYF.